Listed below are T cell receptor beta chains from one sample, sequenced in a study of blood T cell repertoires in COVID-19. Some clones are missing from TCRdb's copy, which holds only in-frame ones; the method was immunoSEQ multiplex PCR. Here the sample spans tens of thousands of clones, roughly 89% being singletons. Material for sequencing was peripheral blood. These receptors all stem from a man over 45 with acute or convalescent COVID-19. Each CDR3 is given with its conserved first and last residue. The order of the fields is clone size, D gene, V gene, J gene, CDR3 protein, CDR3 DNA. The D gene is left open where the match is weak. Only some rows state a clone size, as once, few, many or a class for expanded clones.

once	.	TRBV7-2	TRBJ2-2	CASRGRTDTGELFF	TGTGCCAGCAGAGGCCGGACAGACACCGGGGAGCTGTTTTTT
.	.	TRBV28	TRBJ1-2	CASTQPDKVGYTF	TGTGCCAGCACCCAACCCGACAAGGTGGGCTACACCTTC
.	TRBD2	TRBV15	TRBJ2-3	CATSSNDPSGTSGPGTQYF	TGTGCCACCAGCAGCAACGATCCCTCCGGGACTAGCGGGCCCGGAACGCAGTATTTT
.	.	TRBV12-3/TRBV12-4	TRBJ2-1	CASSTQGEQFF	TGTGCCAGCAGTACCCAGGGTGAGCAGTTCTTC
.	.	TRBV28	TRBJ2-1	CASSPLGLGINEQFF	TGTGCCAGCAGTCCCCTAGGACTGGGGATCAATGAGCAGTTCTTC
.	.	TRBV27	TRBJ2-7	CASSPTANLNSYEQYF	TGTGCCAGCAGTCCGACAGCAAACCTAAATTCCTACGAGCAGTACTTC
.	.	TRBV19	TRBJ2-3	CASSERIGSAQYF	TGTGCCAGTAGTGAAAGAATCGGTTCGGCGCAGTATTTT
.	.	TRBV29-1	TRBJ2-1	CSVEARGAYNEQFF	TGCAGCGTTGAAGCACGCGGGGCTTACAATGAGCAGTTCTTC
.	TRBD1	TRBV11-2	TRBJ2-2	CASSRGTGATGELFF	TGTGCCAGCAGCCGCGGGACAGGGGCCACCGGGGAGCTGTTTTTT
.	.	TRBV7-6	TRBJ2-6	CASSLDPPSVTSGANVLTF	TGTGCCAGCAGCTTAGATCCCCCTAGCGTCACCTCTGGGGCCAACGTCCTGACTTTC
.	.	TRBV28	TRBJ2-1	CASSLRTRANNEQFF	TGTGCCAGCAGTTTAAGGACCAGGGCAAACAATGAGCAGTTCTTC
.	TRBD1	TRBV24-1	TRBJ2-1	CATNARDRVNEQFF	TGTGCCACCAACGCCCGGGACAGGGTCAATGAGCAGTTCTTC
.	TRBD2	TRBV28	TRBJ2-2	CASSSLAGGYTGELFF	TGTGCCAGCAGTTCCCTAGCGGGGGGATACACCGGGGAGCTGTTTTTT
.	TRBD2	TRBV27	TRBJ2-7	CASSLIPGGEQYF	TGTGCCAGCAGTTTAATCCCGGGGGGCGAGCAGTACTTC
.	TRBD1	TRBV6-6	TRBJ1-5	CASSRQGSVQPQHF	TGTGCCAGCAGTAGACAGGGCTCTGTTCAGCCCCAGCATTTT
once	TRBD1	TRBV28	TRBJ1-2	CASSTQGTGGGYTF	TGTGCCAGCAGTACTCAAGGTACAGGGGGTGGCTACACCTTC
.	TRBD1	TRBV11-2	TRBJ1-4	CASSLPLTGGNEKLFF	TGTGCCAGCAGCTTACCTCTGACAGGGGGAAATGAAAAACTGTTTTTT
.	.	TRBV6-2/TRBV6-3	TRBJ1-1	CASSYPARRRAFF	TGTGCCAGCAGTTACCCGGCCAGGAGGAGAGCTTTCTTT